This T cell receptor beta chain was sequenced for a study of blood T cells in healthy people across ages. General study findings and limits: Per million T cells, TCR beta diversity dropped roughly linearly as age increased. It was held that diversity estimates obtained from one million T cells represented underestimates.

The second PCR ran roughly 6 to 11 cycles with a sample-barcoded 5' primer and J-beta primers. Each of the cDNA molecules was tagged by a template-switch adaptor with 12 random nucleotides. Each CDR3 protein gets one entry after TCRdb re-called the 5' RACE reads with MiXCR. The table has approximately 2,000,000 distinct CDR3 sequences, approximately 40% seen once. As concerns this clonotype: Its antigen remains unknown.

Germline V gene lookup returns CDR1 SGHRS and CDR2 YFSETQ. CDR3 size: 13 residues. The V and J ends lost 6 bases and 1 base respectively, with 10 bases between them. The sequence was collected from a human donor in good health. The V and J genes are TRBV5-1 and TRBJ2-5; unclear D gene. Sequenced input: blood. The CDR3 spells CASTDPIQETQYF. CDR3 nucleotide sequence: TGCGCCAGCACCGATCCGATCCAAGAGACCCAGTACTTC.